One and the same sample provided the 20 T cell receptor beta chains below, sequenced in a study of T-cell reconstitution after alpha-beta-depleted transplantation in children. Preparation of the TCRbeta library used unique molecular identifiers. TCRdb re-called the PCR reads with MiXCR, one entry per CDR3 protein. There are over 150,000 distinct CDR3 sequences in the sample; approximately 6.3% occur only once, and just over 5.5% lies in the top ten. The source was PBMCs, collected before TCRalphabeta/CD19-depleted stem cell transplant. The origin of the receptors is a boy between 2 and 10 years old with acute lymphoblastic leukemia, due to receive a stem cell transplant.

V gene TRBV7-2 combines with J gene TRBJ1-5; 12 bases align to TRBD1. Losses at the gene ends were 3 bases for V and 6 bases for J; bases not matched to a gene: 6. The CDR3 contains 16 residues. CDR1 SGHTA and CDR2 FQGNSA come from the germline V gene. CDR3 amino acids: CASSLGQGAIGQPQHF. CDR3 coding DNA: TGTGCCAGCAGCTTGGGACAGGGGGCAATAGGTCAGCCCCAGCATTTT.

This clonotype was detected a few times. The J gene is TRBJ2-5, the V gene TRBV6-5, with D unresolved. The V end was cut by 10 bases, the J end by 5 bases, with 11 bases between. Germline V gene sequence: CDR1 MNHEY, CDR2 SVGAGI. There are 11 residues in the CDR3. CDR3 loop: CATRQWETQYF. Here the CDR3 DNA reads TGTGCCACCCGACAATGGGAGACCCAGTACTTC.

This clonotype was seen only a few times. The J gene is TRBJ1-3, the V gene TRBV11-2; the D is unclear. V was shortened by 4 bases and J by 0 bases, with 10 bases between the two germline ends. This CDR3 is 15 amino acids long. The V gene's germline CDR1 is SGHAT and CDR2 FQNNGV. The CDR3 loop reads CASSSSGSSGNTIYF. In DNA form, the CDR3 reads TGTGCCAGCAGCTCTTCTGGAAGCTCTGGAAACACCATATATTTT. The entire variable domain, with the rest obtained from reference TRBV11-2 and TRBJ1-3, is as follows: EAGVAQSPRYKIIEKRQSVAFWCNPISGHATLYWYQQILGQGPKLLIQFQNNGVVDDSQLPKDRFSAERLKGVDSTLKIQPAKLEDSAVYLCASSSSGSSGNTIYFGEGSWLTVV.

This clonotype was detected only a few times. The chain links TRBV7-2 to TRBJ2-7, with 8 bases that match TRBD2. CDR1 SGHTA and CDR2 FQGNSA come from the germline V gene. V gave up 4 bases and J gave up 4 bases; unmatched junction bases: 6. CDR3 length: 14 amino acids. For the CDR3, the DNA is TGTGCCAGCAGCTACGGAGCGGGAGTGTACGAGCAGTACTTC. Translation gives CASSYGAGVYEQYF.

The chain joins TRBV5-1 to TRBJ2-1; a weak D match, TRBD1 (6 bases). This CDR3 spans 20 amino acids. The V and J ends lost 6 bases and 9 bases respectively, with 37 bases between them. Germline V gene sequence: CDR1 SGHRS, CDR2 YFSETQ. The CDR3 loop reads CASTLGFASNRVTGIGEQFF. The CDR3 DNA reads TGCGCCAGCACCCTCGGGTTCGCTTCAAACAGGGTAACGGGGATAGGTGAGCAGTTCTTC. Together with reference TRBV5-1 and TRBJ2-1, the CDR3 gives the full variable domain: KAGVTQTPRYLIKTRGQQVTLSCSPISGHRSVSWYQQTPGQGLQFLFEYFSETQRNKGNFPGRFSGRQFSNSRSEMNVSTLELGDSALYLCASTLGFASNRVTGIGEQFFGPGTRLTVL.

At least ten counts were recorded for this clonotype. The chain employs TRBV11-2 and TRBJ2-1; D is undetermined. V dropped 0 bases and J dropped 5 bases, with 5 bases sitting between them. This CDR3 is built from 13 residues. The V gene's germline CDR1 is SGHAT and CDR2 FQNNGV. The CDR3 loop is CASSLDLDNEQFF. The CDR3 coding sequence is TGTGCCAGCAGCTTAGATCTAGACAATGAGCAGTTCTTC.

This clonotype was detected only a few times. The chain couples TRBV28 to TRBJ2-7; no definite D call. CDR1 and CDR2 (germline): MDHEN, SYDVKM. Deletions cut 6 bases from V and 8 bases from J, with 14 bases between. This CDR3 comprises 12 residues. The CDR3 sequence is CASSPESIKQYF. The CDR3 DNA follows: TGTGCCAGCAGCCCCGAATCAATTAAGCAGTACTTC.

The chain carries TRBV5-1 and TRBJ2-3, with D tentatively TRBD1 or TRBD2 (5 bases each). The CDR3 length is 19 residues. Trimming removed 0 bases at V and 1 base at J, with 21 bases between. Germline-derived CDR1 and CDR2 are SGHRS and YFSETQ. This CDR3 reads CASSLAPGGARGGTDTQYF. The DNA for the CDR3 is TGCGCCAGCAGCTTGGCTCCTGGGGGTGCCCGAGGGGGCACAGATACGCAGTATTTT.

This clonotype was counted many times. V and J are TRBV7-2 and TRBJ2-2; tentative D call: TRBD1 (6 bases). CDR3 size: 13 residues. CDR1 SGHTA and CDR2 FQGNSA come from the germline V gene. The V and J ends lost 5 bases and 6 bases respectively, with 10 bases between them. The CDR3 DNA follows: TGTGCCAGCAGCAAAAGACAGGCCGGGGAGCTGTTTTTT. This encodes CASSKRQAGELFF.

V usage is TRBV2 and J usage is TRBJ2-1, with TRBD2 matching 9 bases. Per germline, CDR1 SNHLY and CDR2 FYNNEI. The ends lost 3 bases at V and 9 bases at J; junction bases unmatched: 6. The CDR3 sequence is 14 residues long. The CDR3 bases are TGTGCCAGCAGTGAGCGGGGGGGCCCCACTGAGCAGTTCTTC. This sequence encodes CASSERGGPTEQFF.

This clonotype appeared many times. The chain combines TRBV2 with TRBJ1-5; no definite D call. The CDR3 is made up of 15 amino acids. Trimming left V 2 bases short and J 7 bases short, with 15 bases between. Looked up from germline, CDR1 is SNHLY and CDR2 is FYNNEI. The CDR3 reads CASSEIEGRAQPQHF. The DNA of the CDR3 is TGTGCCAGCAGTGAAATTGAGGGCAGAGCACAGCCCCAGCATTTT.

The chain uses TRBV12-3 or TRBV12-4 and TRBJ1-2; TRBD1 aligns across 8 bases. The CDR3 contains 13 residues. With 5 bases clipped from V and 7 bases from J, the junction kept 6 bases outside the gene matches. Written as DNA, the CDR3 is TGTGCCAGCAGTCGGACAGGGAGGAGTGGCTACACCTTC. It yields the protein CASSRTGRSGYTF.

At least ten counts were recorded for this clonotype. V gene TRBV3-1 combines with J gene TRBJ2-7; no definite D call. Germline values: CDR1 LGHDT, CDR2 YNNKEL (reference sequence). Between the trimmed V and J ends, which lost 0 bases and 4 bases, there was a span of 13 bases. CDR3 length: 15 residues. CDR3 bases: TGTGCCAGCAGCCAAGATGGGCAGGACCGGTACGAGCAGTACTTC. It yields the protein CASSQDGQDRYEQYF.

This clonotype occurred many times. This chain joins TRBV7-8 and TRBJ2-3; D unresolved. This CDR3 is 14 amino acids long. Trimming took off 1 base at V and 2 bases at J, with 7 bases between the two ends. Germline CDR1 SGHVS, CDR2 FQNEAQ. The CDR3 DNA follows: TGTGCCAGCAGCTTAGACAGACACACAGATACGCAGTATTTT. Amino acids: CASSLDRHTDTQYF.

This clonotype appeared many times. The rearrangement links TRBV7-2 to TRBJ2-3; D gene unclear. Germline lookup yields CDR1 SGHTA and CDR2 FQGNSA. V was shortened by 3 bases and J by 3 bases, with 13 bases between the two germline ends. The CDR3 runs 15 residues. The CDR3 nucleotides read TGTGCCAGCAGCTTGTCCCTTGCCGATACAGATACGCAGTATTTT. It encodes CASSLSLADTDTQYF.

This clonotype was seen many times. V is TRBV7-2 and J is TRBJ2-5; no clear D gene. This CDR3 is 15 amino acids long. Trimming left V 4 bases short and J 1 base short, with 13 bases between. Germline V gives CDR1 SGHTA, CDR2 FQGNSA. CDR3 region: CASSSSGPGQETQYF. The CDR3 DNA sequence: TGTGCCAGCAGCTCATCTGGACCCGGCCAAGAGACCCAGTACTTC.

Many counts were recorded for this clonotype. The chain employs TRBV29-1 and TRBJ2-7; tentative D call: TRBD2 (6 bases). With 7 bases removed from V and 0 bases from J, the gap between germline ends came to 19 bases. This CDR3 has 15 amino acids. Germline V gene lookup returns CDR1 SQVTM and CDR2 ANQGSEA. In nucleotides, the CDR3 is TGCAGCGCTGTGGAGGGCACCACTCGCTCCTACGAGCAGTACTTC. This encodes CSAVEGTTRSYEQYF.

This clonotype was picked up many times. The CDR3 reads CSARGHPMNTEAFF. The CDR3 DNA reads TGCAGTGCTAGAGGACATCCGATGAACACTGAAGCTTTCTTT. The chain is built from TRBV20-1 and TRBJ1-1; D call uncertain. Looked up from germline, CDR1 is DFQATT and CDR2 is SNEGSKA (reference sequence). Trimming cost V 1 base and J 0 bases, with 9 bases left between them. The CDR3 runs to 14 residues.

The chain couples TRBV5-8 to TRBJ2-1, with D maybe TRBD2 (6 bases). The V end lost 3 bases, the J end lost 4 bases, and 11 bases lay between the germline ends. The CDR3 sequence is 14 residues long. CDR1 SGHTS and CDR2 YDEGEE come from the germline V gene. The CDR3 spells CASSWGLLYNEQFF. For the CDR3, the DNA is TGTGCCAGCAGCTGGGGACTCCTTTACAATGAGCAGTTCTTC.

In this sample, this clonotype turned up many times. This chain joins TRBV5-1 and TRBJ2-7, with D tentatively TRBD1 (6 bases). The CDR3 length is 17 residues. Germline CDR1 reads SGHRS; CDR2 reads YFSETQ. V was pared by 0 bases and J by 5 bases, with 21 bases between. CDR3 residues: CASSLEGTIRSPHEQYF. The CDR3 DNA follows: TGCGCCAGCAGCTTGGAGGGGACAATCAGGTCCCCCCACGAGCAGTACTTC.